Shown below are 25 T cell receptor beta chains from a single sample sequenced in a study of regulatory T cells in long-lasting Graves disease. For TCR beta, libraries came from iRepertoire HTBI primers and Arm-PCR of CDR3 regions. TCRdb fed the multiplex PCR reads into MiXCR, producing one record per CDR3 protein. Here the sample spans approximately 500,000 distinct CDR3 sequences, roughly 21% being singletons. Time point described: persistent/refractory GD, antithyroid drugs over 5 years with positive TRAb. From RNA extracted from PBMCs, the TCR library was made. Sequences were derived from peripheral blood mononuclear cells (PBMCs), sampled when the disease was refractory, from a patient treated with antithyroid drugs. The receptors originated from a female donor with Graves disease.

Ten or more counts support this clonotype. CDR3 in amino acids: CSARDRVTSYGYTF. DNA for the CDR3: TGCAGTGCTAGAGATCGGGTAACCAGCTATGGCTACACCTTC. J is TRBJ1-2 and V is TRBV20-1; D gene unclear. V was clipped by 0 bases and J by 4 bases, with 12 bases between them. CDR3 length: 14 amino acids. Per the germline V gene, CDR1 is DFQATT and CDR2 is SNEGSKA (reference sequence).

The chain is built from TRBV5-1 and TRBJ2-1; no clear D gene. Germline V CDR1 and CDR2: SGHRS, YFSETQ. The germline V and J ends were trimmed by 3 bases and 6 bases, with 13 bases remaining between them. There are 14 residues in the CDR3. CDR3 amino acids: CASSSSRLINEQFF. The CDR3 bases are TGCGCCAGCAGCTCCTCTCGACTCATCAATGAGCAGTTCTTC.

The table lists this clonotype with many counts. This sequence joins TRBV3-1 and TRBJ2-5; possible D gene TRBD2, 6 bases. Germline assignment: CDR1 LGHDT and CDR2 YNNKEL (reference sequence). V dropped 4 bases and J dropped 5 bases, with 8 bases sitting between them. The CDR3 has 12 residues. CDR3 sequence reads: CASSPGVETQYF. CDR3 bases: TGTGCCAGCAGCCCGGGAGTTGAGACCCAGTACTTC.

The chain recombines TRBV6-9 with TRBJ1-2; tentative D call: TRBD1 (5 bases). The germline CDR1 and CDR2 sequences are MNHGY and SVAAGI. The CDR3 is 12 amino acids. Trimming took 3 bases from V and 8 from J, leaving 10 bases between them. CDR3: CASSYGAEGYTF. The DNA of the CDR3 is TGTGCCAGCAGTTACGGGGCGGAGGGCTACACCTTC.

This chain links TRBV27 with TRBJ2-7, with D tentatively TRBD2 (6 bases). Trimming shortened V by 8 bases and J by 0 bases, and 14 bases separated the two germline ends. The CDR3 is 14 amino acids. Germline V gene data show CDR1 as MNHEY and CDR2 as SMNVEV (reference sequence). CDR3 amino acids: CASAPAGSSYEQYF. CDR3 nucleotides: TGTGCCAGCGCTCCGGCGGGAAGCTCCTACGAGCAGTACTTC.

This clonotype was detected ten times or more. The chain couples TRBV2 to TRBJ2-2; D not resolved. This CDR3 is built from 13 residues. V gave up 2 bases and J gave up 10 bases, with 11 bases separating them. Germline V lookup: CDR1 SNHLY, CDR2 FYNNEI. CDR3 sequence reads: CASSEYPRMELFF. CDR3 bases: TGTGCCAGCAGTGAATATCCGAGAATGGAGCTGTTTTTT.

This clonotype was counted many times. The V call is TRBV7-2, the J call TRBJ2-5; 9 bases agree with TRBD2. This CDR3 comprises 17 residues. The junction had 9 bases not matched to a gene; V was cut back by 1 base and J by 3 bases. CDR1 is SGHTA, CDR2 FQGNSA, per germline. CDR3 in amino acids: CASSLGHGTSLEETQYF. Here the CDR3 DNA reads TGTGCCAGCAGCTTAGGGCACGGGACTAGCCTTGAAGAGACCCAGTACTTC.

Comment on this clonotype: This may arise from a read error, as a much more abundant clone is one base away. The chain uses TRBV28 and TRBJ1-1; D is undetermined. Between the trimmed V and J ends, which lost 6 bases and 10 bases, there was a span of 12 bases. The CDR3 sequence is 11 residues long. The germline V gene has CDR1 MDHEN and CDR2 SYDVKM. CDR3 in DNA: TGTGCCAGCAGGTATCCTTCGGGAGCTTTCTTT. Its protein product is CASRYPSGAFF.

In its sample, this clonotype was seen a few times. The gene calls are TRBV6-1 and TRBJ1-5, with D uncertain. CDR1 and CDR2 from the germline V gene are MNHNS and SASEGT. V was pared by 0 bases and J by 0 bases, with 15 bases between. The CDR3 runs to 18 residues. CDR3: CASSEALLGIISNQPQHF. CDR3 nucleotides: TGTGCCAGCAGTGAAGCGCTTCTAGGGATTATTAGCAATCAGCCCCAGCATTTT.

The chain has TRBV6-1 and TRBJ2-3; unclear D gene. Deletions cut 8 bases from V and 5 bases from J, with 11 bases between. Germline CDR1 MNHNS, CDR2 SASEGT. The CDR3 is 12 residues long. The CDR3 sequence is CASRWEGDTQYF. The CDR3 DNA sequence: TGTGCCAGCCGGTGGGAAGGAGATACGCAGTATTTT.

The CDR3 DNA follows: TGCAGCGTTTGGGACGGGAACACCGGGGAGCTGTTTTTT. It is translated as CSVWDGNTGELFF. The chain combines TRBV29-1 with TRBJ2-2; the D call may be TRBD1 or TRBD2 (5 bases each). Germline V gene lookup returns CDR1 SQVTM and CDR2 ANQGSEA. This CDR3 is built from 13 residues. The V gene lost 5 bases and the J gene lost 1 base, with 8 bases spanning the gap.

This clonotype was seen a handful of times. DNA for the CDR3: TGTGCCAGTAGTTTGTGGAGGAGTGGCAATCAGCCCCAGCATTTT. The encoded protein is CASSLWRSGNQPQHF. The rearrangement uses TRBV19 and TRBJ1-5; D is unclear. CDR1 LNHDA and CDR2 SQIVND come from the germline V gene (reference sequence). This CDR3 comprises 15 residues. Trimming removed 5 bases from V and 2 bases from J, with 13 bases in between.

This clonotype appeared many times. This chain uses TRBV28 with TRBJ1-4; perhaps TRBD1 as D (5 bases). CDR3 length: 16 residues. Trimming removed 5 bases from V and 0 bases from J, with 13 bases in between. CDR1 and CDR2 (germline): MDHEN, SYDVKM. The CDR3 loop is CASSVGTQATNEKLFF. CDR3 sequence (DNA): TGTGCCAGCAGTGTTGGGACCCAAGCAACTAATGAAAAACTGTTTTTT.

This clonotype turned up a few times. This chain connects TRBV19 to TRBJ1-5; D may be TRBD1 (6 bases). The CDR3 is made up of 16 amino acids. Germline V gene data show CDR1 as LNHDA and CDR2 as SQIVND (reference sequence). Trimming removed 3 bases at V and 0 bases at J, with 12 bases between. The CDR3 protein is CASSMYGTFSNQPQHF. The CDR3 coding sequence is TGTGCCAGTAGTATGTACGGGACATTTAGCAATCAGCCCCAGCATTTT. Filled out from reference TRBV19 and TRBJ1-5, the complete variable domain reads DGGITQSPKYLFRKEGQNVTLSCEQNLNHDAMYWYRQDPGQGLRLIYYSQIVNDFQKGDIAEGYSVSREKKESFPLTVTSAQKNPTAFYLCASSMYGTFSNQPQHFGDGTRLSIL.

Many counts were recorded for this clonotype. The CDR3 loop reads CASSYPRGSQPQHF. In DNA form, the CDR3 reads TGTGCCAGCAGTTACCCGCGGGGTTCTCAGCCCCAGCATTTT. This chain links TRBV6-5 with TRBJ1-5; D is ambiguous. V was shortened by 2 bases and J by 6 bases, with 11 bases between the two germline ends. Germline CDR1 MNHEY, CDR2 SVGAGI. The length of the CDR3 is 14 residues.

The chain recombines TRBV9 with TRBJ2-2, with 8 bases identical to TRBD2. Germline lookup yields CDR1 SGDLS and CDR2 YYNGEE. The length of the CDR3 is 16 residues. Trimming took 4 bases from V and 3 from J; bases not matched to a gene: 8. This chain's CDR3 is CASSFRLATDTGELFF. The CDR3 nucleotides are TGTGCCAGCAGCTTCAGACTAGCGACGGACACCGGGGAGCTGTTTTTT.

This chain joins TRBV5-1 and TRBJ2-6, with D perhaps matching TRBD2 (5 bases). The CDR3 runs 15 residues. Trimming left V 2 bases short and J 0 bases short, with 6 bases between. The germline CDR1 and CDR2 sequences are SGHRS and YFSETQ. The CDR3 DNA follows: TGCGCCAGCAGCTTCACTAGCTCTGGGGCCAACGTCCTGACTTTC. Translating gives CASSFTSSGANVLTF.

As regards this clonotype: A clone one base away is much larger, so this may be a read error. The CDR3 here is CTSSVGGSQETQYF. The CDR3, as DNA: TGTACCAGCAGCGTAGGAGGGTCGCAAGAGACCCAGTACTTC. This rearrangement joins TRBV9 to TRBJ2-5, with D perhaps matching TRBD2 (6 bases). The germline gives CDR1 SGDLS, CDR2 YYNGEE. The length of the CDR3 is 14 residues.

Worth noting for this clonotype: This likely reflects a read error, since a far larger clone is one base away. V gene TRBV6-6 combines with J gene TRBJ2-7; D remains unclear. In germline, CDR1 is MNHNY, CDR2 SVGAGI (reference sequence). The CDR3 has 18 residues. CDR3 protein: CASSYSRSRANRSYGQYF. The CDR3 nucleotides are TGTGCCAGCAGTTACTCGAGGAGTCGGGCCAATCGGTCCTACGGGCAGTACTTC.

The V and J genes are TRBV20-1 and TRBJ2-1, with D perhaps matching TRBD2 (5 bases). CDR3 length equals 14 residues. Germline-derived CDR1 and CDR2 are DFQATT and SNEGSKA (reference sequence). Trimming stripped 0 bases from V and 4 bases from J, with 10 bases between. This chain's CDR3 is CSARDPGKYNEQFF. Here the CDR3 DNA reads TGCAGTGCTAGAGATCCCGGGAAATACAATGAGCAGTTCTTC.

The V and J genes are TRBV3-1 and TRBJ1-2; TRBD1 is a possible D gene (5 bases). The CDR3 spans 16 residues. Germline V CDR1 and CDR2: LGHDT, YNNKEL (reference sequence). V lost 4 bases to trimming and J lost 2 bases, with 17 bases between them. The CDR3 loop reads CASSLEAGGVNYGYTF. The DNA for the CDR3 is TGTGCCAGCAGCCTTGAGGCGGGGGGTGTGAACTATGGCTACACCTTC.

The chain is built from TRBV29-1 and TRBJ1-2; TRBD1 might be the D (5 bases). Trimming removed 4 bases at V and 4 bases at J, with 7 bases between. CDR1 is SQVTM, CDR2 ANQGSEA, per germline. CDR3 length: 11 residues. CDR3 DNA: TGCAGCGTTGTAGGGGTCTATGGCTACACCTTC. It codes for CSVVGVYGYTF.

This chain connects TRBV9 to TRBJ1-4; D unclear. Deletions cut 0 bases from V and 0 bases from J, with 9 bases between. CDR3 size: 16 residues. Germline CDR1 reads SGDLS; CDR2 reads YYNGEE. The CDR3 bases are TGTGCCAGCAGCGTAGGGGCAGTTGCAACTAATGAAAAACTGTTTTTT. This gives the protein CASSVGAVATNEKLFF.

The chain joins TRBV6-2 or TRBV6-3 to TRBJ2-1; perhaps TRBD2 as D (5 bases). Germline lookup yields CDR1 MNHEY and CDR2 SVGEGT. The length of the CDR3 is 13 residues. The germline V and J ends were trimmed by 5 bases and 3 bases, with 8 bases remaining between them. The CDR3 reads CASSGSGYNEQFF. CDR3 nucleotide sequence: TGTGCCAGCAGTGGAAGCGGCTACAATGAGCAGTTCTTC.

Only a few counts were recorded for this clonotype. The V and J genes are TRBV7-2 and TRBJ2-2; a possible D gene is TRBD1 (5 bases). Germline CDR1 is SGHTA and CDR2 is FQGNSA. The CDR3 extends over 15 amino acids. With 3 bases removed from V and 2 bases from J, the gap between germline ends came to 10 bases. The CDR3 region has the DNA TGTGCCAGCAGCTTTGGGGCAGGAAACACCGGGGAGCTGTTTTTT. Protein product: CASSFGAGNTGELFF. Variable domain in full (rest from reference TRBV7-2 and TRBJ2-2): GAGVSQSPSNKVTEKGKDVELRCDPISGHTALYWYRQSLGQGLEFLIYFQGNSAPDKSGLPSDRFSAERTGGSVSTLTIQRTQQEDSAVYLCASSFGAGNTGELFFGEGSRLTVL.